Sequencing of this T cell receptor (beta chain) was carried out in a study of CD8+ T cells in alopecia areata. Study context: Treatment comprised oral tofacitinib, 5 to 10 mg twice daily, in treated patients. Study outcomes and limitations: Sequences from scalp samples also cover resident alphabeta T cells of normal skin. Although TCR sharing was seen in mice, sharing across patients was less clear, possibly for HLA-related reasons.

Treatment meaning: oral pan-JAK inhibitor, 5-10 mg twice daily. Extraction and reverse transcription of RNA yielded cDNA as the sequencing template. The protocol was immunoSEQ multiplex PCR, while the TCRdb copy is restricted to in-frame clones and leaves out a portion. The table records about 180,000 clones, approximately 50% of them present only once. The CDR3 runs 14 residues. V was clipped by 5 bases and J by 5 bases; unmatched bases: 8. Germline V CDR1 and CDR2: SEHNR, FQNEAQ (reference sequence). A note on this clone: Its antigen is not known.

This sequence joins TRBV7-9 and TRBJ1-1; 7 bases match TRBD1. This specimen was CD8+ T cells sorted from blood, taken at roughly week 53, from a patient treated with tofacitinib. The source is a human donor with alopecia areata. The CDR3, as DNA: TGTGCCAGCAGCCAAGAGGGGGCATTAACTGAAGCTTTCTTT. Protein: CASSQEGALTEAFF.